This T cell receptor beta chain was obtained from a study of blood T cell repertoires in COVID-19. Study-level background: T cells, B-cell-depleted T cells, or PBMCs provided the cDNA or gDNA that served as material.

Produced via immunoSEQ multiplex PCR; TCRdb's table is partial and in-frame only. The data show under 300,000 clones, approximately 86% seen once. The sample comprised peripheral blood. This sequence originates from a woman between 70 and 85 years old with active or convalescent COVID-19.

CDR3 region: CATSRGSGGSYNEQFF. Written as DNA, the CDR3 is TGTGCCACCAGCAGAGGTTCGGGGGGATCCTACAATGAGCAGTTCTTC. This chain connects TRBV15 to TRBJ2-1; 7 bases fit TRBD2. The germline CDR1 and CDR2 sequences are LNHNV and YYDKDF (reference sequence). V was clipped by 1 base and J by 1 base; unmatched bases: 4. This CDR3 is 16 amino acids long.